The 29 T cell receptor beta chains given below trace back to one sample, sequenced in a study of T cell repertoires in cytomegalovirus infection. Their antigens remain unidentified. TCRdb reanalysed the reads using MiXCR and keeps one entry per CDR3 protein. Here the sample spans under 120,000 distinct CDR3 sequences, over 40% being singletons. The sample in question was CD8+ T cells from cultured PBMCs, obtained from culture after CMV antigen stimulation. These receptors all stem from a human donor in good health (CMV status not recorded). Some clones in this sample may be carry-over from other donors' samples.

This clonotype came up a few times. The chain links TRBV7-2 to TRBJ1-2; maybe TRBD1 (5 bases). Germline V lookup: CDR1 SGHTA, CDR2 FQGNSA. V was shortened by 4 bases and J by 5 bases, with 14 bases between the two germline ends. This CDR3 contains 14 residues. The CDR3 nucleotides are TGTGCCAGCAGCTCACCTATAGGGGTATATGGCTACACCTTC. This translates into CASSSPIGVYGYTF.

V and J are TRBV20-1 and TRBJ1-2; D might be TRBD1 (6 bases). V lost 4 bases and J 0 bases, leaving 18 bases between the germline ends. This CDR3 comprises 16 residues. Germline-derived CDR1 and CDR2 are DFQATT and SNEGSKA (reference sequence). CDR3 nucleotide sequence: TGCAGTGCTATGAGTGATCAGGGGTCGGCTAACTATGGCTACACCTTC. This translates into CSAMSDQGSANYGYTF.

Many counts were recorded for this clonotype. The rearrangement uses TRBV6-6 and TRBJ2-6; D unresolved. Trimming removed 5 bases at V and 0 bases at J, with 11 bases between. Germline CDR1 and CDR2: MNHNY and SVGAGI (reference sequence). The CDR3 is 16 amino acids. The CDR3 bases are TGTGCCAGCAGTCCCTGGTACATCTCTGGGGCCAACGTCCTGACTTTC. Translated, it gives CASSPWYISGANVLTF.

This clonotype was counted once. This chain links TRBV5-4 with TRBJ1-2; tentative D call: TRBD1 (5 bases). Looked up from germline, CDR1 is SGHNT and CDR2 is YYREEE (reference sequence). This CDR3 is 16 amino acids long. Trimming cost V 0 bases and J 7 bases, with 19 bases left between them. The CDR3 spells CASSLDPQGNYGGYTF. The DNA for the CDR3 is TGTGCCAGCAGCTTGGATCCCCAGGGAAATTATGGTGGCTACACCTTC.

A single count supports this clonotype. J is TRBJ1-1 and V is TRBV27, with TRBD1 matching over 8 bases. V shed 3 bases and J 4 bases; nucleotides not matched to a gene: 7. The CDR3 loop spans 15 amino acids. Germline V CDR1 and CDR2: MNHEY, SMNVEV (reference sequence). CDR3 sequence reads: CASSFSTGVGTEAFF. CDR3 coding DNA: TGTGCCAGCAGTTTCTCGACAGGGGTGGGCACTGAAGCTTTCTTT.

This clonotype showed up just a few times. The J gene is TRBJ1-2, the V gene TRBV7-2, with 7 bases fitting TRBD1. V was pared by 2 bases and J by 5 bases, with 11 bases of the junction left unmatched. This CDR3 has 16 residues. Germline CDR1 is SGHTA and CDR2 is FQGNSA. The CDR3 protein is CASSLSGQAIFYGYTF. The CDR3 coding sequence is TGTGCCAGCAGCTTATCCGGACAGGCCATTTTTTATGGCTACACCTTC.

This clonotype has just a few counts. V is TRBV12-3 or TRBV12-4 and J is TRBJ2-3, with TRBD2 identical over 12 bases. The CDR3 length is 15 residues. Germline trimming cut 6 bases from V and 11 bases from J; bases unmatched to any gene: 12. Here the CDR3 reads CASSPTSGGTFGQYF. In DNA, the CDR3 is TGTGCCAGCAGCCCAACTAGCGGGGGGACCTTCGGGCAGTATTTT.

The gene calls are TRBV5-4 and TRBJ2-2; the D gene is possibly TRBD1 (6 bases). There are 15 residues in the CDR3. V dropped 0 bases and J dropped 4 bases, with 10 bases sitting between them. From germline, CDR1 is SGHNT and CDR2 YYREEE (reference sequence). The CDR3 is CASSLAQGVTGELFF. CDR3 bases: TGTGCCAGCAGCTTGGCACAGGGAGTCACCGGGGAGCTGTTTTTT.

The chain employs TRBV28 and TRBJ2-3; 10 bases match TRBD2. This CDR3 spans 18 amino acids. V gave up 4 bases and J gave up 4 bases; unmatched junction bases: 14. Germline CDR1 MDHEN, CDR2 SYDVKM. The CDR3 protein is CASSSSGPLAGVADTQYF. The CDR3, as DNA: TGTGCCAGCAGTTCATCCGGCCCGCTAGCGGGGGTTGCAGATACGCAGTATTTT.

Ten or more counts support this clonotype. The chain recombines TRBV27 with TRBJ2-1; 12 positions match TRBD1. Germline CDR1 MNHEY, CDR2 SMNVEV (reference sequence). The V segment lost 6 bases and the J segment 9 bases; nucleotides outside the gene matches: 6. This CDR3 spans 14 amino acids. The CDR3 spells CASRPGQGALEQFF. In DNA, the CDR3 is TGTGCCAGCAGGCCGGGACAGGGGGCGCTTGAGCAGTTCTTC.

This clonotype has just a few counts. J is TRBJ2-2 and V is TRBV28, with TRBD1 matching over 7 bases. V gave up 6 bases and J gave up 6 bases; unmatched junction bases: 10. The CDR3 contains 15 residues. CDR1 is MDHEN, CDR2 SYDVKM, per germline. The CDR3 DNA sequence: TGTGCCAGCAGCTCAAGGACAGGCCACGCCGGGGAGCTGTTTTTT. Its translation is CASSSRTGHAGELFF.

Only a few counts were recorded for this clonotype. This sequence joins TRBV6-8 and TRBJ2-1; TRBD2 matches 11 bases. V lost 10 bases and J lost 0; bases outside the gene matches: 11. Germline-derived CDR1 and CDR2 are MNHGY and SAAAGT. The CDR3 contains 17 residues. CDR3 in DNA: TGTGCCACAAGCGGAATAGCGGGGGGGGCCTCCTACAATGAGCAGTTCTTC. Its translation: CATSGIAGGASYNEQFF.

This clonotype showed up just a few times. The CDR3 spells CASSLSDPRDRYYEQYF. In DNA form, the CDR3 reads TGTGCCAGCAGCCTAAGTGACCCCCGGGACCGATACTACGAGCAGTACTTC. The V call is TRBV6-5, the J call TRBJ2-7; D assignment may be TRBD1 or TRBD2 (5 bases each). The CDR3 covers 17 residues. The germline V gene has CDR1 MNHEY and CDR2 SVGAGI. Trimming stripped 6 bases from V and 3 bases from J, with 24 bases between.

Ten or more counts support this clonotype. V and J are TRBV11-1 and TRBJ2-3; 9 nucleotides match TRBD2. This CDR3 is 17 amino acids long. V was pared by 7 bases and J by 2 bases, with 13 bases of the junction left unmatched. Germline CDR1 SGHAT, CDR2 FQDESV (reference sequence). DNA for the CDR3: TGTGCCAGCACCCCGGCCCAAGCGGGGGGTATCACAGATACGCAGTATTTT. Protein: CASTPAQAGGITDTQYF.

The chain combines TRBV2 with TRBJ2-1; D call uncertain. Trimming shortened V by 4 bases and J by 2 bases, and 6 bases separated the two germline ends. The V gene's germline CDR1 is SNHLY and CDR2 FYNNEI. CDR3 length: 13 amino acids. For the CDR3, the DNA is TGTGCCAGCAGTGGTTGGCCCTACAATGAGCAGTTCTTC. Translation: CASSGWPYNEQFF.

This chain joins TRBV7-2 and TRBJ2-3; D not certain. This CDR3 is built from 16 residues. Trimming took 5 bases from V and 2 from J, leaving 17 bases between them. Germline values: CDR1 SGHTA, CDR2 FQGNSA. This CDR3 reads CASSTKTLSPTDTQYF. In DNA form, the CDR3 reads TGTGCCAGCAGCACAAAAACACTATCTCCCACAGATACGCAGTATTTT.

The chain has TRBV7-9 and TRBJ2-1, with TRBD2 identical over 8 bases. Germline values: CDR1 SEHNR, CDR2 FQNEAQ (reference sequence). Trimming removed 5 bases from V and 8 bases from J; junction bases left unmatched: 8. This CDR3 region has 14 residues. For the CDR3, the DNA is TGTGCCAGCAGCATCGGGACTAGTTTCTATGAGCAGTTCTTC. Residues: CASSIGTSFYEQFF.

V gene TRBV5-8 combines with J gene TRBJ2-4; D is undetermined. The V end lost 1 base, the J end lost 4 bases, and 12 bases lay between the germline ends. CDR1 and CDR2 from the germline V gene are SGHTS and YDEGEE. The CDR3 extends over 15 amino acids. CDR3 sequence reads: CASSLRTPVKNIQYF. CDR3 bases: TGTGCCAGCAGCTTGCGGACCCCTGTGAAAAACATTCAGTACTTC.

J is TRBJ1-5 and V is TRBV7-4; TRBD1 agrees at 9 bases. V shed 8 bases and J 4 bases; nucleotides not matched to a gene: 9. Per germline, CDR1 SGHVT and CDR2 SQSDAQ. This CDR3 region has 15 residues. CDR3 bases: TGTGCCAGCGGACCCGGGACAGGGACGAATCAGCCCCAGCATTTT. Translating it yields CASGPGTGTNQPQHF.

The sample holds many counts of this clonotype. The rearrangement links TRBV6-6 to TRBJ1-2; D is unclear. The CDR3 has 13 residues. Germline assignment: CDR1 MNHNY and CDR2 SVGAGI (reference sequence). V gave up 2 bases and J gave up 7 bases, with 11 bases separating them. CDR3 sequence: CASSYPPRGGYTF. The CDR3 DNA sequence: TGTGCCAGCAGTTACCCCCCCCGCGGTGGCTACACCTTC.

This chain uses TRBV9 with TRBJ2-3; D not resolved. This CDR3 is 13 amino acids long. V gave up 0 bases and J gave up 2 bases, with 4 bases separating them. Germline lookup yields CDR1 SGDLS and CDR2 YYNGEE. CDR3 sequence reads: CASSVGDTDTQYF. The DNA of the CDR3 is TGTGCCAGCAGCGTAGGGGACACAGATACGCAGTATTTT.

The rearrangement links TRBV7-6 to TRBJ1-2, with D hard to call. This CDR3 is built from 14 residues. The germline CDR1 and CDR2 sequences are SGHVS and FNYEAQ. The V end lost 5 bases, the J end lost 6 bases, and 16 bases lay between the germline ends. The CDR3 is CASSQFGREDGYTF. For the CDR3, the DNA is TGTGCCAGCAGCCAATTCGGAAGGGAGGATGGCTACACCTTC.

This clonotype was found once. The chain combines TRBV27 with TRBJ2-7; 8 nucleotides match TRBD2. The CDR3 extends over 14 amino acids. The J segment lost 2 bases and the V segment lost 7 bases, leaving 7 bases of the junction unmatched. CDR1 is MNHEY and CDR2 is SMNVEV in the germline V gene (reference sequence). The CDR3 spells CASMQRGPTYEQYF. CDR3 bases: TGTGCCAGCATGCAGCGGGGGCCTACCTACGAGCAGTACTTC.

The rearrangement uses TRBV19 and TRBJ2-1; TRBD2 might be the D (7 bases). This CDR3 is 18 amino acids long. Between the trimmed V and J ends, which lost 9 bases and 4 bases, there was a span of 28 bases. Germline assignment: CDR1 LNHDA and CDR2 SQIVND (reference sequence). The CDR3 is CARPLPLGGPLYYNEQFF. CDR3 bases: TGTGCCAGGCCCTTGCCGTTGGGGGGGCCCCTCTATTACAATGAGCAGTTCTTC.

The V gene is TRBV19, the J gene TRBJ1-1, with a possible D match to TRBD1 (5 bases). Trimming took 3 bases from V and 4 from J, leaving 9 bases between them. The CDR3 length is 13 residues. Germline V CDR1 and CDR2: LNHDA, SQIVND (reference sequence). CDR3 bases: TGTGCCAGTAGTATCACTGGGGGCACTGAAGCTTTCTTT. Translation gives CASSITGGTEAFF.

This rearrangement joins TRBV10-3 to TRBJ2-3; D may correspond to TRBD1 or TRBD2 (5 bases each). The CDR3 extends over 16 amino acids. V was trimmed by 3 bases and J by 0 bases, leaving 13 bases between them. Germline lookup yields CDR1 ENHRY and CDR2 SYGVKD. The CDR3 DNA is TGTGCCATCAGTGAAGACGGGACCTGGAGCACAGATACGCAGTATTTT. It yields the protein CAISEDGTWSTDTQYF.

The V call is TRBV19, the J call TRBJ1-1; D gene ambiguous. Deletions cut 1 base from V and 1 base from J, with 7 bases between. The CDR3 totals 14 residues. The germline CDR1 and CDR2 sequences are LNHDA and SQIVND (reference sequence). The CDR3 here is CASSIGGENTEAFF. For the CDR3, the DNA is TGTGCCAGTAGTATAGGTGGAGAGAACACTGAAGCTTTCTTT.

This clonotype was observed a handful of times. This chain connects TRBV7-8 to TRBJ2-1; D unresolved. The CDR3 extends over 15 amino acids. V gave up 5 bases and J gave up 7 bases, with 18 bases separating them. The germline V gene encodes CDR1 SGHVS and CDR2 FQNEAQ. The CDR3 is CASSLTLGLGNEQFF. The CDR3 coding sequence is TGTGCCAGCAGCCTTACTTTAGGGCTTGGGAATGAGCAGTTCTTC.

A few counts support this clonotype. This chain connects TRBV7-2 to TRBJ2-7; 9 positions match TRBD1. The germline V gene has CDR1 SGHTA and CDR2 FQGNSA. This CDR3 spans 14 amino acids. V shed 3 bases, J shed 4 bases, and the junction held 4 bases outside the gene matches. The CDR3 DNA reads TGTGCCAGCAGCTTCAACAGGGGGCTGTACGAGCAGTACTTC. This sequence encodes CASSFNRGLYEQYF.